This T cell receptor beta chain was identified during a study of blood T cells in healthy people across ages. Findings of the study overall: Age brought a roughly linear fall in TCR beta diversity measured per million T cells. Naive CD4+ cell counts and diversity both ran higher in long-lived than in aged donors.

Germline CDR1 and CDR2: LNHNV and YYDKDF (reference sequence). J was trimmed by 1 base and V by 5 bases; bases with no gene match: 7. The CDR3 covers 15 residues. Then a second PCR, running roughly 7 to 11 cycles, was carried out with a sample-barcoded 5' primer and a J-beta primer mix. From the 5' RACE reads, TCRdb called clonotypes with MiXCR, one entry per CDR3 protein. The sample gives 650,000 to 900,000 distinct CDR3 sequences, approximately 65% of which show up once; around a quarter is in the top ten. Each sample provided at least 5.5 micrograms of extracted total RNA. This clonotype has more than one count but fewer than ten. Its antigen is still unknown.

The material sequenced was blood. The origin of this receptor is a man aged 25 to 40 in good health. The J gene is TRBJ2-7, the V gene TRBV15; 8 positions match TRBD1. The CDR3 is CATSDHGTGSYEQYF. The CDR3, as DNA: TGTGCCACCAGCGACCACGGGACAGGATCCTACGAGCAGTACTTC.